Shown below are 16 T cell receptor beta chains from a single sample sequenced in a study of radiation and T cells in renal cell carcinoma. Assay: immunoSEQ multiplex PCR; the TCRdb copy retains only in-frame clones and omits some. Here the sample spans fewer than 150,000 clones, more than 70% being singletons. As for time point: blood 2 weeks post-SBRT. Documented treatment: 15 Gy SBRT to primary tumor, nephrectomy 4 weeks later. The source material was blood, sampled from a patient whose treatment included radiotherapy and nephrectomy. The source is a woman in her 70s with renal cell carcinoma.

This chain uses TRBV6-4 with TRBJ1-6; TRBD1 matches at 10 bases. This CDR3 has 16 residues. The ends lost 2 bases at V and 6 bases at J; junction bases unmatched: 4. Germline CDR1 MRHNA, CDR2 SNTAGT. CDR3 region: CASSDTGQGGNSPLHF. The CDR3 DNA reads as TGTGCCAGCAGTGACACCGGACAGGGGGGTAATTCACCCCTCCACTTT.

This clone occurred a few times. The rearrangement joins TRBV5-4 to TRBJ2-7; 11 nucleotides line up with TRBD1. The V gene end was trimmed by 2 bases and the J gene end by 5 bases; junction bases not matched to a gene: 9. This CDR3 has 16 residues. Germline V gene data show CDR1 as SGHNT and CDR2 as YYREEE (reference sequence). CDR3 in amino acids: CASSFPGTGGIDEQYF. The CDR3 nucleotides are TGTGCCAGCAGCTTCCCAGGGACAGGGGGGATCGACGAGCAGTACTTC.

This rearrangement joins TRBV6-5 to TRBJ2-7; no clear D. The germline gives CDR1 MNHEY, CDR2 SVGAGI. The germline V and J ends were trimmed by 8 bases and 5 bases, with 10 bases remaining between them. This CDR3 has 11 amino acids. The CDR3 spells CASSRLDEQYF. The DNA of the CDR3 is TGTGCCAGCTCCCGGTTGGACGAGCAGTACTTC.

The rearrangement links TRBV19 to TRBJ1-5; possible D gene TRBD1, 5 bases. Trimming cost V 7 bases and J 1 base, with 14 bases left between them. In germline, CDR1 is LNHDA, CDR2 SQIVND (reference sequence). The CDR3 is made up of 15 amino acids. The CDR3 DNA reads TGTGCCAGTATGGGTGGGGGGAGCAGCAATCAGCCCCAGCATTTT. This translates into CASMGGGSSNQPQHF.

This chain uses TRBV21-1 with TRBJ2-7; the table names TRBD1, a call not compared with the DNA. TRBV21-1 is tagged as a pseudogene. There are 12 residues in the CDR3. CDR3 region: CASRDRAYEQYF. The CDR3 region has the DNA TGTGCCAGCCGGGACAGAGCCTACGAGCAGTACTTC.

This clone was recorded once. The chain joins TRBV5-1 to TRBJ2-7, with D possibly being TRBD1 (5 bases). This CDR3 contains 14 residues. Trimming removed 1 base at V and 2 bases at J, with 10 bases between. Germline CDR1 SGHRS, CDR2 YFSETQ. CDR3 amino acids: CASSLKDRPYEQYF. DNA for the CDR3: TGCGCCAGCAGCTTGAAAGACAGACCCTACGAGCAGTACTTC.

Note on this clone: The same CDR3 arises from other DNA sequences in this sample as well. Written as DNA, the CDR3 is TGTGCCAGCAGTGAACGCACTGAAGCTTTCTTT. This encodes CASSERTEAFF. The rearrangement joins TRBV2 to TRBJ1-1; no definite D call. The CDR3 totals 11 residues. Trimming cost V 2 bases and J 4 bases, with 2 bases left between them. Germline V lookup: CDR1 SNHLY, CDR2 FYNNEI.

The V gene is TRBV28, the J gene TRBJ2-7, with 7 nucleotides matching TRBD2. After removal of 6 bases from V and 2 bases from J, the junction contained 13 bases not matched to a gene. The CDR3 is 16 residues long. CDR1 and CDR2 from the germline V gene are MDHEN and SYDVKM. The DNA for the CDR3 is TGTGCCAGCAGCCCTTTGGGAGGGGCAGCCGCCTACGAGCAGTACTTC. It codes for CASSPLGGAAAYEQYF.

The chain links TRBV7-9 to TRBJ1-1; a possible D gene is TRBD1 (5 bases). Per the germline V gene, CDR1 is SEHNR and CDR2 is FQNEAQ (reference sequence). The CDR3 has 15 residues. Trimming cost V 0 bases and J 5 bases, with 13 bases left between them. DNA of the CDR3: TGTGCCAGCAGCTTAGCCGGAGGGGACGGGACTGAAGCTTTCTTT. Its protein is CASSLAGGDGTEAFF.

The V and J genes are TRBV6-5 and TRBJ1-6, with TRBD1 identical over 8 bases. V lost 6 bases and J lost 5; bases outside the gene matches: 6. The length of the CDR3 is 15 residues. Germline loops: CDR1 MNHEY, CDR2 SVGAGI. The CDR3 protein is CASRFGQGDNSPLHF. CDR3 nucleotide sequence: TGTGCCAGCAGGTTCGGACAGGGAGATAATTCACCCCTCCACTTT.

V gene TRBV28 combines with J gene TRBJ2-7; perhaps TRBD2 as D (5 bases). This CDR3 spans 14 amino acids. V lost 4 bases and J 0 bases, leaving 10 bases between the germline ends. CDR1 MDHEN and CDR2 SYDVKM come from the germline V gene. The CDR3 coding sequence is TGTGCCAGCAGTTCACCGCGGGTCTCCTACGAGCAGTACTTC. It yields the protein CASSSPRVSYEQYF.

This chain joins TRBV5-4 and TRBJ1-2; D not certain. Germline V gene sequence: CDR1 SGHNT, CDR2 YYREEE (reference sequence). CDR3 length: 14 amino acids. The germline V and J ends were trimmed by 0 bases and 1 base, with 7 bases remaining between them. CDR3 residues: CASSLDPVNYGYTF. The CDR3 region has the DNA TGTGCCAGCAGCTTGGATCCGGTTAACTATGGCTACACCTTC. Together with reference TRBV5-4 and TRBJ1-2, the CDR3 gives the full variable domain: ETGVTQSPTHLIKTRGQQVTLRCSSQSGHNTVSWYQQALGQGPQFIFQYYREEENGRGNFPPRFSGLQFPNYSSELNVNALELDDSALYLCASSLDPVNYGYTFGSGTRLTVV.

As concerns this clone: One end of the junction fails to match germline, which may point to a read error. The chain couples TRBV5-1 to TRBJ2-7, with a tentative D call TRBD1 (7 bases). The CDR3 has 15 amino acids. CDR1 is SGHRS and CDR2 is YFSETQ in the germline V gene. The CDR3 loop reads CASSLSQGGSSEQYF. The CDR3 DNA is TGCGCCAGCAGCTTGTCTCAGGGGGGATCCTCCGAGCAGTACTTC.

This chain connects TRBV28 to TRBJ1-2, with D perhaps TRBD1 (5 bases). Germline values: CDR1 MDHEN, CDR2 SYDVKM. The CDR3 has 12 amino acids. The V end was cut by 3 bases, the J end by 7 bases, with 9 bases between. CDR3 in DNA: TGTGCCAGCAGTTTGCAGGGAGGTGGCTACACCTTC. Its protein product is CASSLQGGGYTF.

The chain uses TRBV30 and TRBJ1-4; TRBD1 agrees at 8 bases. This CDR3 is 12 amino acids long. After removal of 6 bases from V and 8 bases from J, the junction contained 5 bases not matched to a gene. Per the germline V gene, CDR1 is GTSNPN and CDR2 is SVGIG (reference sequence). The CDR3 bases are TGTGCCTGCAGGGGGCTAGGGGAAAAACTGTTTTTT. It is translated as CACRGLGEKLFF.

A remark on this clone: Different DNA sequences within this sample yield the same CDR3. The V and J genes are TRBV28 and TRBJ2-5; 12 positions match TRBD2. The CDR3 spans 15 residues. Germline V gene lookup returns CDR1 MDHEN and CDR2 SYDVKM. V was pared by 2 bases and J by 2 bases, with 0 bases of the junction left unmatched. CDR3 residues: CASSLLAGGQETQYF. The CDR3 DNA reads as TGTGCCAGCAGTTTACTAGCGGGGGGGCAAGAGACCCAGTACTTC. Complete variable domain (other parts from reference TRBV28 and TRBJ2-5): DVKVTQSSRYLVKRTGEKVFLECVQDMDHENMFWYRQDPGLGLRLIYFSYDVKMKEKGDIPEGYSVSREKKERFSLILESASTNQTSMYLCASSLLAGGQETQYFGPGTRLLVL.